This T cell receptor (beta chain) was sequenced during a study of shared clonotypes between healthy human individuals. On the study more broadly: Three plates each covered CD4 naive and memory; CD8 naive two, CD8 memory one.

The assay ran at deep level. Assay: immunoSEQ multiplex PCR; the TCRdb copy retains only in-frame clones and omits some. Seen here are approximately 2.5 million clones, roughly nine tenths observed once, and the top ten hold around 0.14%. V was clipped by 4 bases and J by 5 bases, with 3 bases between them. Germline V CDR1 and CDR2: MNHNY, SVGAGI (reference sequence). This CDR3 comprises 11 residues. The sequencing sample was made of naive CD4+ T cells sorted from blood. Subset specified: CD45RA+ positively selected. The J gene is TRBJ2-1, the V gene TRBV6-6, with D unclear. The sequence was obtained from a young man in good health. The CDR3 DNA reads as TGTGCCAGCAGTTCTAACAATGAGCAGTTCTTC. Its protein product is CASSSNNEQFF.